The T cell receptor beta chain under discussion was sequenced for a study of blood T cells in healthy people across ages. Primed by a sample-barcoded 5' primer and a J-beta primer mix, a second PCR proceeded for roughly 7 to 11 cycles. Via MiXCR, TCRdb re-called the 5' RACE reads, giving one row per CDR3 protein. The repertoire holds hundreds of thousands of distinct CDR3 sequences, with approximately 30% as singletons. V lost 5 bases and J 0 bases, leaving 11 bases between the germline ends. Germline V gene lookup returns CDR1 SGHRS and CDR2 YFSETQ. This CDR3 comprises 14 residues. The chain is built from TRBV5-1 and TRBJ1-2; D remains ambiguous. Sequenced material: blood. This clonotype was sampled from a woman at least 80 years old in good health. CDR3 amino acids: CASSESGTNYGYTF. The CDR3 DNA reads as TGCGCCAGCAGTGAGAGCGGCACTAACTATGGCTACACCTTC.